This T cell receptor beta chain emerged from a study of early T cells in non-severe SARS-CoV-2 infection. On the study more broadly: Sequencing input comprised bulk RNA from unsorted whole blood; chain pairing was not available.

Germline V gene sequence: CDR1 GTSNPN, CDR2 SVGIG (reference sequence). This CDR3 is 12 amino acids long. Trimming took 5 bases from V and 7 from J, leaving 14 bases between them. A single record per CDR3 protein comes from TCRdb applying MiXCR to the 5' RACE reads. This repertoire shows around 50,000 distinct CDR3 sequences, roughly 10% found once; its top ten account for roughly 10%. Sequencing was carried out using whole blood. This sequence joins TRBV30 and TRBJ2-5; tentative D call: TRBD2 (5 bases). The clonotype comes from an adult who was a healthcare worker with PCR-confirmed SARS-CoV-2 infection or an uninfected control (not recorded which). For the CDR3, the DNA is TGTGCCTGGGGGTGGGAAGGAGGGACCCAGTACTTC. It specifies CAWGWEGGTQYF.